This T cell receptor (beta chain) was obtained from a study of cytomegalovirus exposure and HLA in healthy donors. Regarding the study as a whole: One variant, a missense change in DCLRE1C, was linked in a later analysis to TCR beta V- and J-gene trimming. Cytomegalovirus association was assigned to around 150 TCR beta chains.

Points on this clone: The antigen is unknown.

PCR was performed using 60 Vbeta and 13 Jbeta primers. Assay: immunoSEQ multiplex PCR; the TCRdb copy retains only in-frame clones and omits some. Here the sample spans about 140,000 clones, less than 85% being singletons. Sequenced sample: PBMCs. The TCR sequence derives from a man aged 40-49 years in good health and CMV-seropositive.

The CDR3, as DNA: TGTGCCAGCAGCTTAGAGGGTAAAAGTCCGGACGAGCAGTACTTC. As protein: CASSLEGKSPDEQYF. The genes are TRBV5-4 and TRBJ2-7; possible D gene TRBD2, 5 bases. Germline lookup yields CDR1 SGHNT and CDR2 YYREEE (reference sequence). The CDR3 has 15 amino acids. The V and J ends lost 2 bases and 5 bases respectively, with 17 bases between them.